A selection of T cell receptor beta chains follows, all from one sample in a study of blood T cell repertoires in COVID-19. Sequenced by immunoSEQ multiplex PCR; TCRdb stores in-frame clones only, minus some. The table shows about 94,000 clones, with over 65% occurring only once. Source material: peripheral blood. Receptors were obtained from a human donor in a cohort sampled during active COVID-19. Each CDR3 is given with its conserved first and last residue. The order of the fields is V gene, D gene, J gene, clone size, CDR3 protein, CDR3 DNA. The D gene is left open where the match is weak. Some rows have no size entry. The others give once, few or many, or a class for an expanded clone.

V gene: TRBV15
D gene: NA
J gene: TRBJ2-3
clone size: NA
CDR3 protein: CATSPTRDTQYF
CDR3 DNA: TGTGCCACCAGCCCAACTAGAGATACGCAGTATTTT

V gene: TRBV15
D gene: NA
J gene: TRBJ2-2
clone size: NA
CDR3 protein: CATSSPSVTGELFF
CDR3 DNA: TGTGCCACCAGCAGTCCCAGCGTGACCGGGGAGCTGTTTTTT

V gene: TRBV6-1
D gene: NA
J gene: TRBJ1-6
clone size: once
CDR3 protein: CASSVFSGALGSPLHF
CDR3 DNA: TGTGCCAGCAGTGTATTTTCAGGGGCTTTGGGCTCACCCCTCCACTTT

V gene: TRBV2
D gene: TRBD1
J gene: TRBJ2-7
clone size: NA
CDR3 protein: CASRRQGSSREQYF
CDR3 DNA: TGTGCCAGCAGGCGACAGGGCAGTTCGCGGGAGCAGTACTTC

V gene: TRBV11-3
D gene: NA
J gene: TRBJ2-7
clone size: NA
CDR3 protein: CASRGEDEQYF
CDR3 DNA: TGTGCCAGCAGGGGGGAGGACGAGCAGTACTTC

V gene: TRBV7-8
D gene: NA
J gene: TRBJ2-7
clone size: NA
CDR3 protein: CASSLGPGVGLNYEQYF
CDR3 DNA: TGTGCCAGCAGCTTAGGCCCCGGGGTAGGTCTCAACTACGAGCAGTACTTC

V gene: TRBV2
D gene: TRBD2
J gene: TRBJ2-7
clone size: once
CDR3 protein: CASSEEVAGPYEQYF
CDR3 DNA: TGTGCCAGCAGTGAAGAGGTAGCGGGCCCCTACGAGCAGTACTTC

V gene: TRBV19
D gene: NA
J gene: TRBJ1-5
clone size: once
CDR3 protein: CASRQELNQPQHF
CDR3 DNA: TGTGCCAGTAGACAGGAACTAAATCAGCCCCAGCATTTT

V gene: TRBV7-8
D gene: NA
J gene: TRBJ1-2
clone size: NA
CDR3 protein: CASSPGTNYGYTF
CDR3 DNA: TGTGCCAGCAGCCCAGGAACGAACTATGGCTACACCTTC

V gene: TRBV27
D gene: NA
J gene: TRBJ2-1
clone size: NA
CDR3 protein: CASRDIDYNEQFF
CDR3 DNA: TGTGCCAGCCGGGACATTGACTACAATGAGCAGTTCTTC